A selection of T cell receptor beta chains follows, all from one sample in a study of early T cells in non-severe SARS-CoV-2 infection. TCRdb passed the 5' RACE reads through MiXCR, listing each CDR3 protein once. The sample shows approximately 65,000 distinct CDR3 sequences, roughly 12% of them seen only once. The sequenced sample was whole blood, obtained at baseline. The receptors shown here come from an adult who was a healthcare worker with PCR-confirmed SARS-CoV-2 infection or an uninfected control (not recorded which). Both conserved end residues are part of each CDR3. A D gene is named only where the DNA matches it firmly. Part of the rows lack a size; the others show once, few, many or a class for expanded clones.

clone_size j_call d_call cdr3_length v_call cdr3_nt cdr3_aa
NA TRBJ2-7 TRBD1 19 TRBV2 TGTGCCAGCAGTGTCCCTCGGGACAGGGAAAAAAAGTATGCCTACGAGCAGTACTTC CASSVPRDREKKYAYEQYF
NA TRBJ2-3 TRBD1 14 TRBV7-6 TGTGCCAGCAGTAGCCAGGGGGTGGCAGATACGCAGTATTTT CASSSQGVADTQYF
NA TRBJ2-1 NA 15 TRBV7-2 TGTGCCAGCAGCCCCATCCGGGGGCGAAACAATGAGCAGTTCTTC CASSPIRGRNNEQFF
once TRBJ1-2 NA 17 TRBV6-5 TGTGCCAGCACCCAAGGGGCTTACTCGTCAGTTAACTATGGCTACACCTTC CASTQGAYSSVNYGYTF
few TRBJ2-7 NA 12 TRBV5-6 TGTGCCAGCAGCTTGGCTACGTACGAGCAGTACTTC CASSLATYEQYF
few TRBJ2-4 NA 14 TRBV5-4 TGTGCCAGCAGCCCGGAGACCCCCAAAAACATTCAGTACTTC CASSPETPKNIQYF
few TRBJ2-7 NA 14 TRBV24-1 TGTGCCACCAGTGATTTAGAATACAGCCACGAGCAGTACTTC CATSDLEYSHEQYF
few TRBJ2-3 NA 15 TRBV7-9 TGTGCCAGCAGCTCTGGACTTGATTACACAGATACGCAGTATTTT CASSSGLDYTDTQYF
NA TRBJ2-5 NA 14 TRBV21-1 TGTGCCAGCAGCGGGAACAGGGGGCGCAACGGCCAGTACTTC CASSGNRGRNGQYF
few TRBJ2-7 TRBD1 15 TRBV2 TGTGCCAGCAGTGAAGTCAGGGGGCCTCACTACGAGCAGTACTTC CASSEVRGPHYEQYF
few TRBJ2-3 NA 15 TRBV7-9 TGTGCCAGCAGCTTATTACGGGGGCAAACAGATACGCAGTATTTT CASSLLRGQTDTQYF
few TRBJ1-5 NA 16 TRBV3-1 TGTGCCAGCAGCCAAGGTCCAGGCAGGGGTGGGCAGCCCCAGCATTTT CASSQGPGRGGQPQHF
few TRBJ2-7 NA 13 TRBV7-2 TGTGCCAGCAGTAAACTTGGAACCTACGAGCAGTACTTC CASSKLGTYEQYF
few TRBJ2-7 NA 14 TRBV11-2 TGTGCCAGCAGCCCCCGTACGGGGCTCTACGAGCAGTACTTC CASSPRTGLYEQYF
NA TRBJ1-1 NA 10 TRBV6-5 TGTGCCAGCGTGGGGGTGTCAGCTTTCTTT CASVGVSAFF
many TRBJ1-1 NA 15 TRBV12-3/TRBV12-4 TGTGCCAGCAGGATCACCGGGACGGGCAGAGGCGAAGCTTTCTTT CASRITGTGRGEAFF
NA TRBJ2-5 NA 13 TRBV5-1 TGCGCCAGCAGTTACCCTTACCGAGAGACCCAGTACTTC CASSYPYRETQYF
few TRBJ2-3 NA 17 TRBV10-2 TGCGCCAGCAGTGAATGGCGGACTCGAAAGGACACAGATACGCAGTATTTT CASSEWRTRKDTDTQYF
NA TRBJ1-1 TRBD1 16 TRBV5-6 TGTGCCAGCAGCCCGGGACAGATAACCATGAACACTGAAGCTTTCTTT CASSPGQITMNTEAFF
few TRBJ2-7 TRBD2 16 TRBV12-3/TRBV12-4 TGTGCCAGCAGTCTCACTAGCGGGGGGGTAACCTACGAGCAGTACTTC CASSLTSGGVTYEQYF
many TRBJ1-1 NA 12 TRBV5-1 TGCGCCAGCAGGGAGCTAGGGCCTGAAGCTTTCTTT CASRELGPEAFF
many TRBJ1-5 NA 14 TRBV7-6 TGTGCCAGCAGCTTATTTGGGCCTGATCAGCCCCAGCATTTT CASSLFGPDQPQHF
many TRBJ2-5 NA 11 TRBV20-1 TGCAGTGCTAGTCACCAAGAGACCCAGTACTTC CSASHQETQYF
many TRBJ1-6 NA 16 TRBV18 TGTGCCAGCTCACCAGGGCGGCAAATAAAGAATTCACCCCTCCACTTT CASSPGRQIKNSPLHF
few TRBJ1-5 TRBD1 15 TRBV3-1 TGTGCCAGCAGCCAAGATTACAGGGGCGATCAGCCCCAGCATTTT CASSQDYRGDQPQHF
NA TRBJ1-2 NA 13 TRBV12-3/TRBV12-4 TGTGCCAGCAAACCCCACAGGAACTATGGCTACACCTTC CASKPHRNYGYTF
few TRBJ2-4 NA 15 TRBV4-1 TGCGCCAGCAGCCCGGACAGACTAGCCAAAAACATTCAGTACTTC CASSPDRLAKNIQYF
few TRBJ1-3 NA 13 TRBV18 TGTGCCAGCTACAACCTCCGCGGGAACACCATATATTTT CASYNLRGNTIYF
many TRBJ2-7 TRBD2 18 TRBV4-3 TGCGCCAGCAGCCAAGATGGGTTTAATTTGGGCGGGAGCTACGAGCAGTACTTC CASSQDGFNLGGSYEQYF
many TRBJ2-7 NA 16 TRBV11-2 TGTGCCAGCAGCTTAGCCGCGGTGGGTGGGTCCTACGAGCAGTACTTC CASSLAAVGGSYEQYF
NA TRBJ2-5 NA 14 TRBV28 TGTGCCAGCTCCGGGGGACACCTACAAGAGACCCAGTACTTC CASSGGHLQETQYF
few TRBJ2-7 NA 17 TRBV7-9 TGTGCCAGCAGCTTCCCAACAGGGCCAGGTGGGTCCTACGAGCAGTACTTC CASSFPTGPGGSYEQYF
NA TRBJ2-1 NA 15 TRBV2 TGTGCCAGCAGTGACAGTTCCAGCTCCTACAATGAGCAGTTCTTC CASSDSSSSYNEQFF
many TRBJ1-2 NA 14 TRBV19 TGTGCCAGTACCACCGAGGGCGGGGTCGAAGGCTACACCTTC CASTTEGGVEGYTF
many TRBJ1-1 NA 12 TRBV10-3 TGTGCCATCAGTGAGATAGGGAATGAAGCTTTCTTT CAISEIGNEAFF
few TRBJ1-3 NA 16 TRBV13 TGTGCCAGCAGCTTACAGCCGGGAGGGTCTGGAAACACCATATATTTT CASSLQPGGSGNTIYF
NA TRBJ2-1 NA 16 TRBV20-1 TGCAGTGCTAGAGACCCCCTTGGGAGGAGATACAATGAGCAGTTCTTC CSARDPLGRRYNEQFF
few TRBJ1-2 NA 13 TRBV28 TGTGCCAGCAGCCCGGGACGGTACTATGGCTACACCTTC CASSPGRYYGYTF
few TRBJ1-5 NA 14 TRBV20-1 TGCAGTGCTAGAGGGGCACCGAGCAATCAGCCCCAGCATTTT CSARGAPSNQPQHF
NA TRBJ2-1 NA 18 TRBV7-9 TGTGCCAGCAGCTTAGTAGTTAGCCACCCGAGCTCCTACAATGAGCAGTTCTTC CASSLVVSHPSSYNEQFF
NA TRBJ2-3 TRBD2 16 TRBV20-1 TGCAGTGCTAACCACCATGGGCGGGGGGGCACAGATACGCAGTATTTT CSANHHGRGGTDTQYF
NA TRBJ2-1 NA 13 TRBV20-1 TGCAGTGCCTCCGGGGTTCCCTACAATGAGCAGTTCTTC CSASGVPYNEQFF
many TRBJ2-3 NA 12 TRBV7-8 TGTGCCAGCAGCTTAGCGCGGGATACGCAGTATTTT CASSLARDTQYF
many TRBJ1-1 NA 13 TRBV30 TGTGCCTGGAGTGTACAGATGAACACTGAAGCTTTCTTT CAWSVQMNTEAFF
NA TRBJ2-1 NA 15 TRBV7-9 TGTGCCAGCAGCTTAATCGGGGTTTTCTACAATGAGCAGTTCTTC CASSLIGVFYNEQFF
NA TRBJ2-1 NA 13 TRBV11-2 TGTGCCAGCAGGGCTCCTTCCTACAATGAGCAGTTCTTC CASRAPSYNEQFF
few TRBJ1-5 NA 12 TRBV2 TGTGCCAGCAGTAGAAACGTCCAGCCCCAGCATTTT CASSRNVQPQHF
many TRBJ2-5 NA 14 TRBV14 TGTGCCAGCAGCCAAGAACTAGCTGCAGAGACCCAGTACTTC CASSQELAAETQYF
many TRBJ2-5 TRBD1 14 TRBV20-1 TGCAGTGCTAGGGCCCCAGGGGGAATAGAGACCCAGTACTTC CSARAPGGIETQYF
NA TRBJ2-7 TRBD2 21 TRBV12-3/TRBV12-4 TGTGCCAGCAGTTTGAGGTTTCGGGGACTAGCGGGGGGCCGGAGCTCCTACGAGCAGTACTTC CASSLRFRGLAGGRSSYEQYF
NA TRBJ2-7 TRBD2 13 TRBV20-1 TGCAGTACCTATAGCGGGGGGAACTACGAGCAGTACTTC CSTYSGGNYEQYF
NA TRBJ2-2 TRBD1 17 TRBV12-3/TRBV12-4 TGTGCCACCCCAGCCTCTGTGGGACAGGGGAATACCGGGGAGCTGTTTTTT CATPASVGQGNTGELFF